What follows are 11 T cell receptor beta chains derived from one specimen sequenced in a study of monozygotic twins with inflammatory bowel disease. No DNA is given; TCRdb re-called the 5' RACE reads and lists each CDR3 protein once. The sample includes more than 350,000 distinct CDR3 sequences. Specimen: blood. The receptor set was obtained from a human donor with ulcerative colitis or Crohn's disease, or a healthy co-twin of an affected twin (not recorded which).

The chain's CDR3 is CATSRATAPNEKLFF. The V and J genes are TRBV15 and TRBJ1-4. Germline-derived CDR1 and CDR2 are LNHNV and YYDKDF (reference sequence). The CDR3 runs to 15 residues.

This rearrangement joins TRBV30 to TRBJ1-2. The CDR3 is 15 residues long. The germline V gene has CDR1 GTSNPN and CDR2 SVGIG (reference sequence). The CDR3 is CAWGPFSTQAGGYTF.

CDR3 sequence: CSASGLAGTPTDTQYF. The chain joins TRBV20-1 to TRBJ2-3; TCRdb's assignment of TRBD2 cannot be checked, as there is no DNA. CDR1 and CDR2 from the germline V gene are DFQATT and SNEGSKA (reference sequence). The CDR3 is made up of 16 amino acids.

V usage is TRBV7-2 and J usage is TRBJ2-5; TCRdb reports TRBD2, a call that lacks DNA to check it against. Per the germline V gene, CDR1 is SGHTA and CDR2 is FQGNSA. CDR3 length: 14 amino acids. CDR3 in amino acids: CASIVGSGQETQYF.

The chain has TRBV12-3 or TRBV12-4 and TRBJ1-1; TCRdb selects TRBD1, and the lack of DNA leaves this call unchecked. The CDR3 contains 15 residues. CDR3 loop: CASSLTPTGGPEAFF.

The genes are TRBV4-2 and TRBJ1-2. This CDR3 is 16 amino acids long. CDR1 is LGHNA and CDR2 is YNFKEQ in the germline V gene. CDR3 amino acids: CASSLRTGLGFEGYTF.

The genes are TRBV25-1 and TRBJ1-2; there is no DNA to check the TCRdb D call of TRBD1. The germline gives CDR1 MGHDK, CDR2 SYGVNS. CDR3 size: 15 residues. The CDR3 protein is CASSVGDRPNYGYTF.

This CDR3 reads CASRTGQAENSPLHF. J is TRBJ1-6 and V is TRBV6-1; TCRdb's D call of TRBD1 is untestable without DNA. The CDR3 has 15 residues. Germline V gene data show CDR1 as MNHNS and CDR2 as SASEGT.

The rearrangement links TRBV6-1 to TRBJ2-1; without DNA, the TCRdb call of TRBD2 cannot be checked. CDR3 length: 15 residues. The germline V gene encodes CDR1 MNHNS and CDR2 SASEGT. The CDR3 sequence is CASRTGTSSYNEQFF.

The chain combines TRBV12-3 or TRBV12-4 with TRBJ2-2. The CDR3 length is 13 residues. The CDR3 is CASSLFNTGELFF.

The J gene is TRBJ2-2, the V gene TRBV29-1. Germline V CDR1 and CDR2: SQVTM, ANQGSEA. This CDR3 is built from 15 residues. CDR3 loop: CSVEERLGSAGELFF.